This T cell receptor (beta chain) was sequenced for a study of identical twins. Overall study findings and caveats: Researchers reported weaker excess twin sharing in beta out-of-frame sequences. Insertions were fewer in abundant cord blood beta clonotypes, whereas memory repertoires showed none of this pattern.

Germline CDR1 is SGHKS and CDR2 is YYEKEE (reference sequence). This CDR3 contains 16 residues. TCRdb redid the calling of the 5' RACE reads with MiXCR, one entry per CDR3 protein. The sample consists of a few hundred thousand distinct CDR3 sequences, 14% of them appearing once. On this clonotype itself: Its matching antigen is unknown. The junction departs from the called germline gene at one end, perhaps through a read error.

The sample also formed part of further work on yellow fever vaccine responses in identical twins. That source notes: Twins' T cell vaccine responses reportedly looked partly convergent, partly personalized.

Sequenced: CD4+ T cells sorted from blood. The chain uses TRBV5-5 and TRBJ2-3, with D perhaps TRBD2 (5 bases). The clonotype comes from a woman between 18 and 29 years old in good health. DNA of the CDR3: TGTGCCAGCAGCTTGTTTTCCGGTGCTAGCACAGATACGCGGTATTTT. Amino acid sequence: CASSLFSGASTDTRYF.